A selection of T cell receptor beta chains follows, all from one sample in a study of cytomegalovirus exposure and HLA in healthy donors. Profiling relied on immunoSEQ multiplex PCR, and the TCRdb table lists in-frame clones only, not all of them. The sample lists some 120,000 clones; around 80% were seen once. What was sequenced was PBMCs. The source is a human donor in good health. Each CDR3 is given with its conserved first and last residue. Each record gives: D gene, clone size, J gene, V gene, CDR3 protein, CDR3 DNA. The D gene is left open where the match is weak. Not every row has a clone size; where given, it reads once, few, many or a size class.

D gene: TRBD1
clone size: -
J gene: TRBJ2-7
V gene: TRBV6-1
CDR3 protein: CATGQGAYEQYF
CDR3 DNA: TGTGCCACCGGACAGGGGGCTTACGAGCAGTACTTC

D gene: -
clone size: -
J gene: TRBJ1-1
V gene: TRBV6-1
CDR3 protein: CASNRLSRNTEAFF
CDR3 DNA: TGTGCCAGCAATCGTCTGTCCAGGAACACTGAAGCTTTCTTT

D gene: TRBD1
clone size: -
J gene: TRBJ1-3
V gene: TRBV19
CDR3 protein: CASSALQGAPGNTIYF
CDR3 DNA: TGTGCCAGTAGTGCGTTACAGGGGGCTCCAGGAAACACCATATATTTT

D gene: -
clone size: -
J gene: TRBJ2-1
V gene: TRBV4-1
CDR3 protein: CASSPGAAYNEQFF
CDR3 DNA: TGCGCCAGCAGCCCAGGGGCGGCCTACAATGAGCAGTTCTTC

D gene: TRBD2
clone size: -
J gene: TRBJ2-7
V gene: TRBV25-1
CDR3 protein: CASSGLAGGESYEQYF
CDR3 DNA: TGTGCCAGCTCTGGACTAGCGGGGGGCGAATCCTACGAGCAGTACTTC

D gene: -
clone size: once
J gene: TRBJ2-7
V gene: TRBV12-5
CDR3 protein: CASGLQGGYEQYF
CDR3 DNA: TGTGCTAGTGGTCTCCAGGGGGGCTACGAGCAGTACTTC

D gene: -
clone size: -
J gene: TRBJ1-1
V gene: TRBV10-3
CDR3 protein: CAISPLGTSDTEAFF
CDR3 DNA: TGTGCCATCAGTCCGCTGGGGACTTCCGACACTGAAGCTTTCTTT

D gene: -
clone size: -
J gene: TRBJ2-3
V gene: TRBV9
CDR3 protein: CASSVGGSTDTQYF
CDR3 DNA: TGTGCCAGCAGCGTAGGAGGCAGCACAGATACGCAGTATTTT

D gene: TRBD1
clone size: -
J gene: TRBJ2-1
V gene: TRBV27
CDR3 protein: CASSFDRADNEQFF
CDR3 DNA: TGTGCCAGCAGTTTTGACAGGGCTGACAATGAGCAGTTCTTC

D gene: -
clone size: few
J gene: TRBJ1-4
V gene: TRBV4-2
CDR3 protein: CASSVAGSLHEKLFF
CDR3 DNA: TGTGCCAGCAGCGTGGCTGGCTCTTTGCATGAAAAACTGTTTTTT

D gene: -
clone size: -
J gene: TRBJ1-1
V gene: TRBV6-5
CDR3 protein: CAIRSGRLTEAFF
CDR3 DNA: TGTGCCATCCGGTCGGGGAGACTCACTGAAGCTTTCTTT

D gene: -
clone size: -
J gene: TRBJ2-5
V gene: TRBV6-6
CDR3 protein: CASSYSSPTGEQYF
CDR3 DNA: TGTGCCAGCAGTTACTCGAGTCCGACGGGGGAGCAGTACTTC

D gene: -
clone size: -
J gene: TRBJ2-7
V gene: TRBV5-1
CDR3 protein: CASSLVTVNHEQYF
CDR3 DNA: TGCGCCAGCAGCTTGGTAACAGTAAACCACGAGCAGTACTTC

D gene: -
clone size: -
J gene: TRBJ2-5
V gene: TRBV28
CDR3 protein: CASSLTQRRETQYF
CDR3 DNA: TGTGCCAGCAGTTTAACTCAGCGGCGGGAGACCCAGTACTTC

D gene: -
clone size: once
J gene: TRBJ1-2
V gene: TRBV14
CDR3 protein: CASSQDGFYGYTF
CDR3 DNA: TGTGCCAGCAGCCAAGACGGGTTCTATGGCTACACCTTC

D gene: TRBD1
clone size: -
J gene: TRBJ1-4
V gene: TRBV6-5
CDR3 protein: CASSYSVGQAREKLFF
CDR3 DNA: TGTGCCAGCAGTTACTCCGTCGGACAGGCCCGTGAAAAACTGTTTTTT

D gene: TRBD2
clone size: -
J gene: TRBJ2-7
V gene: TRBV5-1
CDR3 protein: CASSVGGLAATYEQYF
CDR3 DNA: TGCGCCAGCAGTGTGGGGGGACTAGCGGCGACCTACGAGCAGTACTTC

D gene: -
clone size: -
J gene: TRBJ2-1
V gene: TRBV19
CDR3 protein: CASSIDLSEQFF
CDR3 DNA: TGTGCCAGTAGTATAGATCTGAGTGAGCAGTTCTTC

D gene: TRBD1
clone size: once
J gene: TRBJ2-2
V gene: TRBV5-4
CDR3 protein: CASRTHPDRGRNTGELFF
CDR3 DNA: TGTGCCAGCAGGACCCATCCCGACAGGGGCCGAAACACCGGGGAGCTGTTTTTT

D gene: -
clone size: -
J gene: TRBJ2-2
V gene: TRBV19
CDR3 protein: CASSMSGPGELFF
CDR3 DNA: TGTGCCAGTAGTATGAGCGGCCCCGGGGAGCTGTTTTTT

D gene: TRBD1
clone size: -
J gene: TRBJ2-1
V gene: TRBV6-5
CDR3 protein: CASGGTGDEQFF
CDR3 DNA: TGTGCCAGCGGGGGGACAGGCGATGAGCAGTTCTTC

D gene: -
clone size: few
J gene: TRBJ2-6
V gene: TRBV5-6
CDR3 protein: CASSLVTGSGANVLTF
CDR3 DNA: TGTGCCAGCAGCTTGGTTACGGGCTCTGGGGCCAACGTCCTGACTTTC

D gene: -
clone size: once
J gene: TRBJ2-1
V gene: TRBV29-1
CDR3 protein: CSVGPTAYNEQFF
CDR3 DNA: TGCAGCGTGGGCCCCACAGCCTACAATGAGCAGTTCTTC

D gene: TRBD1
clone size: -
J gene: TRBJ2-7
V gene: TRBV6-5
CDR3 protein: CASSWGQGGSYEQYF
CDR3 DNA: TGTGCCAGCAGCTGGGGACAGGGGGGGTCCTACGAGCAGTACTTC

D gene: TRBD1
clone size: -
J gene: TRBJ2-7
V gene: TRBV2
CDR3 protein: CASSSPGQGTYEQYF
CDR3 DNA: TGTGCCAGCAGTTCGCCGGGACAGGGGACCTACGAGCAGTACTTC

D gene: -
clone size: -
J gene: TRBJ2-7
V gene: TRBV19
CDR3 protein: CASSPAGSDFYEQYF
CDR3 DNA: TGTGCCAGTAGTCCGGCAGGGTCGGATTTCTACGAGCAGTACTTC

D gene: -
clone size: -
J gene: TRBJ1-6
V gene: TRBV7-9
CDR3 protein: CSSSFLETGTRNSPLHF
CDR3 DNA: TGTTCCAGCAGCTTTTTGGAGACCGGGACACGGAATTCACCCCTCCACTTT

D gene: TRBD2
clone size: -
J gene: TRBJ2-1
V gene: TRBV29-1
CDR3 protein: CSVLGLAGVNEQFF
CDR3 DNA: TGCAGCGTGTTAGGACTAGCGGGGGTCAATGAGCAGTTCTTC

D gene: -
clone size: -
J gene: TRBJ1-5
V gene: TRBV10-3
CDR3 protein: CAISVGALLSNQPQHF
CDR3 DNA: TGTGCCATCAGTGTTGGGGCCCTGCTTAGCAATCAGCCCCAGCATTTT

D gene: -
clone size: -
J gene: TRBJ2-3
V gene: TRBV11-3
CDR3 protein: CASSPGRTADTQYF
CDR3 DNA: TGTGCCAGCAGCCCGGGTAGAACCGCAGATACGCAGTATTTT

D gene: TRBD1
clone size: -
J gene: TRBJ2-7
V gene: TRBV28
CDR3 protein: CAGSGTGNYEQYF
CDR3 DNA: TGTGCCGGGTCCGGGACAGGGAACTACGAGCAGTACTTC

D gene: TRBD1
clone size: -
J gene: TRBJ1-1
V gene: TRBV29-1
CDR3 protein: CSVVTQTGAGAFF
CDR3 DNA: TGCAGCGTTGTGACCCAGACAGGGGCGGGAGCTTTCTTT

D gene: -
clone size: -
J gene: TRBJ2-7
V gene: TRBV6-5
CDR3 protein: CASSLPPGEQYF
CDR3 DNA: TGTGCCAGCAGTCTCCCCCCCGGGGAGCAGTACTTC

D gene: TRBD1
clone size: -
J gene: TRBJ2-7
V gene: TRBV7-9
CDR3 protein: CASTFLGMTGMEQYF
CDR3 DNA: TGTGCCAGCACCTTCTTAGGGATGACAGGGATGGAGCAGTACTTC

D gene: TRBD1
clone size: -
J gene: TRBJ2-2
V gene: TRBV28
CDR3 protein: CASSPWTGLKELFF
CDR3 DNA: TGTGCCAGCAGTCCCTGGACAGGGCTAAAGGAGCTGTTTTTT

D gene: -
clone size: -
J gene: TRBJ1-2
V gene: TRBV9
CDR3 protein: CASSITTGSSYGYTF
CDR3 DNA: TGTGCCAGCAGCATTACGACTGGCAGTTCCTATGGCTACACCTTC

D gene: -
clone size: -
J gene: TRBJ2-7
V gene: TRBV6-6
CDR3 protein: CASSYLGQSSYEQYF
CDR3 DNA: TGTGCCAGCAGTTATTTGGGACAAAGCTCCTACGAGCAGTACTTC

D gene: -
clone size: -
J gene: TRBJ1-6
V gene: TRBV5-4
CDR3 protein: CASSLGGYHSPLHF
CDR3 DNA: TGTGCCAGCAGCTTGGGCGGGTATCATTCACCCCTCCACTTT